This is a list of T cell receptor beta chains from one sample in a study of Ad26.COV2.S vaccination and SARS-CoV-2 variants. Some clones are missing from TCRdb's copy, which holds only in-frame ones; the method was immunoSEQ multiplex PCR. The data contain roughly 420,000 clones, over 75% of them singletons. Here the sequenced sample was peripheral blood, taken in a trial of Ad26.COV2.S vaccine versus placebo. These receptors all come from a person aged 18 to 65 who received the Ad26.COV2.S COVID-19 vaccine or a placebo. The CDR3 runs from the conserved cysteine through the conserved F or W. Each record gives: CDR3 DNA, CDR3 protein, V gene, D gene, J gene, clone size. The D gene is left open where the match is weak. Clone size is not always given. Where it is, it says once, few, many or a class for expanded clones.

cdr3_nt: TGCAGCGTTGGGGACAGGGAGGACACCCAGTACTTC
cdr3_aa: CSVGDREDTQYF
v_call: TRBV29-1
d_call: TRBD1
j_call: TRBJ2-5
clone_size: .

cdr3_nt: TGTGCCAGCAGCGTCAGCCGACTAAACACAGATACGCAGTATTTT
cdr3_aa: CASSVSRLNTDTQYF
v_call: TRBV11-3
d_call: .
j_call: TRBJ2-3
clone_size: .

cdr3_nt: TGTGCCAGCAGTTACGGGACAAACTACAATGAGCAGTTCTTC
cdr3_aa: CASSYGTNYNEQFF
v_call: TRBV6-5
d_call: .
j_call: TRBJ2-1
clone_size: .

cdr3_nt: TGTGCCAGCAGCGCGGGACAGGACAATTCACCCCTCCACTTT
cdr3_aa: CASSAGQDNSPLHF
v_call: TRBV2
d_call: TRBD1
j_call: TRBJ1-6
clone_size: .

cdr3_nt: TGTGCCAGCAGTCCCAAGTGGGGCGGGCCCTCAGATACGCAGTATTTT
cdr3_aa: CASSPKWGGPSDTQYF
v_call: TRBV3-1/TRBV3-2
d_call: .
j_call: TRBJ2-3
clone_size: .

cdr3_nt: TGTGCCACCCGAGGGAAGAGCTCCTACAATGAGCAGTTCTTC
cdr3_aa: CATRGKSSYNEQFF
v_call: TRBV6-5
d_call: .
j_call: TRBJ2-1
clone_size: .

cdr3_nt: TGCGCCAGCAGCCAACCCGGGACAGGGGTCAATGAGCAGTTCTTC
cdr3_aa: CASSQPGTGVNEQFF
v_call: TRBV4-1
d_call: TRBD1
j_call: TRBJ2-1
clone_size: .

cdr3_nt: TGTGCCAGTAGTATTTCAGCAGGGTTCTCCTACGAGCAGTACTTC
cdr3_aa: CASSISAGFSYEQYF
v_call: TRBV19
d_call: .
j_call: TRBJ2-7
clone_size: .

cdr3_nt: TGTGCCAGCGGACGGGTCGCCGAGCAGTACTTC
cdr3_aa: CASGRVAEQYF
v_call: TRBV28
d_call: .
j_call: TRBJ2-7
clone_size: .

cdr3_nt: TGTGCCAGCTCACCAACAGACAGGGAAGCTTTCTTT
cdr3_aa: CASSPTDREAFF
v_call: TRBV18
d_call: .
j_call: TRBJ1-1
clone_size: few

cdr3_nt: TGTGCCAGCAGTCGGAGGGGGGGAGGCAACGAGCAGTACTTC
cdr3_aa: CASSRRGGGNEQYF
v_call: TRBV2
d_call: .
j_call: TRBJ2-7
clone_size: .

cdr3_nt: TGTGCCATCAGTGAAGGACCTGGGGGTTCGGATACGCAGTATTTT
cdr3_aa: CAISEGPGGSDTQYF
v_call: TRBV10-3
d_call: .
j_call: TRBJ2-3
clone_size: .

cdr3_nt: TGCGCCAGCGCCACCCTGAGCAAGGTGTACACTGAAGCTTTCTTT
cdr3_aa: CASATLSKVYTEAFF
v_call: TRBV4-1
d_call: .
j_call: TRBJ1-1
clone_size: .

cdr3_nt: TGTGCCAGCAGCCTGTGGCGGAACACTGAAGCTTTCTTT
cdr3_aa: CASSLWRNTEAFF
v_call: TRBV12-3/TRBV12-4
d_call: .
j_call: TRBJ1-1
clone_size: .

cdr3_nt: TGTGCCAGCAGTAGGACAGGCCCGGCCAGCCCCCAGCATTTT
cdr3_aa: CASSRTGPASPQHF
v_call: TRBV2
d_call: TRBD1
j_call: TRBJ1-5
clone_size: .

cdr3_nt: TGTGCCAGCCGGGAGGTGGACCGGCGGCAGTACTTC
cdr3_aa: CASREVDRRQYF
v_call: TRBV28
d_call: TRBD2
j_call: TRBJ2-7
clone_size: .

cdr3_nt: TGTGCCAGCAGCCTACAGGGGGTCACAGATACGCAGTATTTT
cdr3_aa: CASSLQGVTDTQYF
v_call: TRBV27
d_call: TRBD1
j_call: TRBJ2-3
clone_size: .

cdr3_nt: TGTGCCAGCAGTCTTACAAGATCCTACGAGCAGTACTTC
cdr3_aa: CASSLTRSYEQYF
v_call: TRBV27
d_call: .
j_call: TRBJ2-7
clone_size: .

cdr3_nt: TGTGCCAGCAGCTTGGCTCGGGGCCGGGCTTTCTTT
cdr3_aa: CASSLARGRAFF
v_call: TRBV5-6
d_call: .
j_call: TRBJ1-1
clone_size: .

cdr3_nt: TGTGCCACCAGTGATTCTCGGACTCCTAACTATGGCTACACCTTC
cdr3_aa: CATSDSRTPNYGYTF
v_call: TRBV24-1
d_call: .
j_call: TRBJ1-2
clone_size: .

cdr3_nt: TGTGCCAGCAGCTTAAGCCTAGCGGTATACAATGAGCAGTTCTTC
cdr3_aa: CASSLSLAVYNEQFF
v_call: TRBV7-7
d_call: TRBD2
j_call: TRBJ2-1
clone_size: .

cdr3_nt: TGTGCCAGCAGTGATACAACCGGGGCGGGGTTCCGGAACGAGCAGTACTTC
cdr3_aa: CASSDTTGAGFRNEQYF
v_call: TRBV25-1
d_call: .
j_call: TRBJ2-7
clone_size: once

cdr3_nt: TGTGCCAGTTCCCGGGCTAGCGTAGAGACCCAGTACTTC
cdr3_aa: CASSRASVETQYF
v_call: TRBV28
d_call: .
j_call: TRBJ2-5
clone_size: .

cdr3_nt: TGTGCCAGCAGTTTAAAGGCAGGGAACGACTATGGCTACACCTTC
cdr3_aa: CASSLKAGNDYGYTF
v_call: TRBV27
d_call: .
j_call: TRBJ1-2
clone_size: .

cdr3_nt: TGTGCCAGCAGCGGCCCACAAGAGACCCAGTACTTC
cdr3_aa: CASSGPQETQYF
v_call: TRBV7-6
d_call: .
j_call: TRBJ2-5
clone_size: few

cdr3_nt: TGTGCCAGCTCAGAAGCAGGGTCTGGAAACACCATATATTTT
cdr3_aa: CASSEAGSGNTIYF
v_call: TRBV18
d_call: .
j_call: TRBJ1-3
clone_size: .

cdr3_nt: TGTGCCAGCAGTCGACAGATAACCGGGGAGCTGTTTTTT
cdr3_aa: CASSRQITGELFF
v_call: TRBV2
d_call: .
j_call: TRBJ2-2
clone_size: .

cdr3_nt: TGCGCCAGCAGCCCCACAGCGATCACCAAAACCTACGAGCAGTACTTC
cdr3_aa: CASSPTAITKTYEQYF
v_call: TRBV4-1
d_call: .
j_call: TRBJ2-7
clone_size: .

cdr3_nt: TGTGCCACCAGTGACTACAGGACAGGGGGGATCGGGGAGCTGTTTTTT
cdr3_aa: CATSDYRTGGIGELFF
v_call: TRBV24-1
d_call: TRBD1
j_call: TRBJ2-2
clone_size: .

cdr3_nt: TGTGCCAGCAGCCTCACCCGAGCTAATGAAAAACTGTTTTTT
cdr3_aa: CASSLTRANEKLFF
v_call: TRBV7-2
d_call: .
j_call: TRBJ1-4
clone_size: .

cdr3_nt: TGTGCCAGCAGCTTATCGCGAGTTGGGCAGCCCCAGCATTTT
cdr3_aa: CASSLSRVGQPQHF
v_call: TRBV11-2
d_call: .
j_call: TRBJ1-5
clone_size: .

cdr3_nt: TGCGCCAGCAGCCAAGGAGCCGGGGGAGCTAATGAAAAACTGTTTTTT
cdr3_aa: CASSQGAGGANEKLFF
v_call: TRBV4-1
d_call: .
j_call: TRBJ1-4
clone_size: few

cdr3_nt: TGTGCCAGTAGTATTGGAAACAAAAACATTCAGTACTTC
cdr3_aa: CASSIGNKNIQYF
v_call: TRBV19
d_call: .
j_call: TRBJ2-4
clone_size: .

cdr3_nt: TGCGCCAGCAGCCAGTCGCTAGCGGGGGAGTCCTACGAGCAGTACTTC
cdr3_aa: CASSQSLAGESYEQYF
v_call: TRBV4-3
d_call: TRBD2
j_call: TRBJ2-7
clone_size: few

cdr3_nt: TGCGCCAGCAGCCCCGGACAGACGGGGGAGCTGTTTTTT
cdr3_aa: CASSPGQTGELFF
v_call: TRBV4-3
d_call: .
j_call: TRBJ2-2
clone_size: .

cdr3_nt: TGTGCCAGCAGCTCCATTACCGGGCCCAACACTGAAGCTTTCTTT
cdr3_aa: CASSSITGPNTEAFF
v_call: TRBV7-6
d_call: .
j_call: TRBJ1-1
clone_size: .

cdr3_nt: TGTGCCAGTAACGAGGCCGGGATGGGAAATCAGCCCCAGCATTTT
cdr3_aa: CASNEAGMGNQPQHF
v_call: TRBV19
d_call: .
j_call: TRBJ1-5
clone_size: .

cdr3_nt: TGTGCCAGCAGTTATTCGGGCAGAGCCTACGAGCAGTACTTC
cdr3_aa: CASSYSGRAYEQYF
v_call: TRBV6-2/TRBV6-3
d_call: .
j_call: TRBJ2-7
clone_size: .

cdr3_nt: TGTGCCAGCAGTGCGGGACAGCACCAGCCCCAGCATTTT
cdr3_aa: CASSAGQHQPQHF
v_call: TRBV27
d_call: TRBD1
j_call: TRBJ1-5
clone_size: .

cdr3_nt: TGCGCCAGTGGATCCGGGACAGGGATCTCTGGGGCCAACGTCCTGACTTTC
cdr3_aa: CASGSGTGISGANVLTF
v_call: TRBV5-1
d_call: TRBD1
j_call: TRBJ2-6
clone_size: .

cdr3_nt: TGCGCCAGCAGCCCGCCCGGGACAGGGATGAACACTGAAGCTTTCTTT
cdr3_aa: CASSPPGTGMNTEAFF
v_call: TRBV5-1
d_call: TRBD1
j_call: TRBJ1-1
clone_size: .

cdr3_nt: TGTGCCTGGAGTGTGGGGGGGTACACTGAAGCTTTCTTT
cdr3_aa: CAWSVGGYTEAFF
v_call: TRBV30
d_call: .
j_call: TRBJ1-1
clone_size: .